This T cell receptor (beta chain) was observed in a study of long-term antiretroviral therapy in people with HIV. Broader study findings: The range of CDR3 lengths in HIV repertoires proved narrower than that found in controls.

The length of the CDR3 is 15 residues. The V gene end was trimmed by 4 bases and the J gene end by 1 base; junction bases not matched to a gene: 5. The germline CDR1 and CDR2 sequences are PRHDT and FYEKMQ (reference sequence). With respect to this clone: Its specificity is not known.

They ran version v3.0 of the immunoSEQ assay at survey level. The method was immunoSEQ multiplex PCR; TCRdb's version includes in-frame clones alone and lacks a portion of them. The table has approximately 21,000 clones, roughly 85% seen once. Sequenced here: unsorted PBMCs, sampled at the start of antiretroviral therapy. The TCR originated in a man between 50 and 59 years old with HIV. The chain combines TRBV13 with TRBJ2-7, with 9 bases lining up with TRBD1. CDR3: CASSSAGQGSYEQYF. CDR3 in DNA: TGTGCCAGCAGCTCAGCGGGACAGGGATCCTACGAGCAGTACTTC.